This record looks at one T cell receptor (beta chain) sequence and its context. The antigen is not known. V shed 4 bases, J shed 4 bases, and the junction held 6 bases outside the gene matches. The CDR3 is 16 amino acids. The V gene's germline CDR1 is MDHEN and CDR2 SYDVKM. Primed by a sample-barcoded 5' primer and a J-beta primer mix, a second PCR proceeded for about 6 to 11 cycles. The template-switch adaptor, which had 12 random nucleotides, put a tag on each cDNA molecule. TCRdb ran MiXCR on the 5' RACE reads and lists one entry per CDR3 protein. The sample lists about 1.1 million distinct CDR3 sequences; 35% to 40% were seen once. These data belong to a study of blood T cells in healthy people across ages. Overall study results and limits: Estimated diversity across one million T cells was deemed an underestimate.

This sequence was found in a man younger than 35 in good health. Sequencing was carried out using blood. V and J are TRBV28 and TRBJ2-1; 11 bases agree with TRBD2. CDR3: CASSSSSGGPYNEQFF. The CDR3, as DNA: TGTGCCAGCAGTTCTTCTAGCGGGGGGCCATACAATGAGCAGTTCTTC. Full variable domain (rest looked up from reference TRBV28 and TRBJ2-1): DVKVTQSSRYLVKRTGEKVFLECVQDMDHENMFWYRQDPGLGLRLIYFSYDVKMKEKGDIPEGYSVSREKKERFSLILESASTNQTSMYLCASSSSSGGPYNEQFFGPGTRLTVL.